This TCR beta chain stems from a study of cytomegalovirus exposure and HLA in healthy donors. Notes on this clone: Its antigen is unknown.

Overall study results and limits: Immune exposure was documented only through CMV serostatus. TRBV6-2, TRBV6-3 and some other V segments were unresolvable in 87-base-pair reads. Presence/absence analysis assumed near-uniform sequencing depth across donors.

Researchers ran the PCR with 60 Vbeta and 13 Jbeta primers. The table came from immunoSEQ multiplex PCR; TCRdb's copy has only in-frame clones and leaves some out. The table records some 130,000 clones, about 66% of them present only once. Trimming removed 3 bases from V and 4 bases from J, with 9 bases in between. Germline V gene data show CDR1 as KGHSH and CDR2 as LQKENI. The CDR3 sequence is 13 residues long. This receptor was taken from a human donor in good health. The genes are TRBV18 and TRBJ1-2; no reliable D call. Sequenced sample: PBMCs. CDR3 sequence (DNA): TGTGCCAGCTCACCCACAGAGCCCTATGGCTACACCTTC. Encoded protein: CASSPTEPYGYTF.